The clone carrying this TCR beta chain was found a few times. Its matching antigen is unknown. These data come from a study of blood T cells in healthy people across ages. General study points: Total diversity from one million sequenced T cells was likely underestimated. As naive T cell percentage varied, TCR beta diversity correlated strongly with it.

Using a J-beta primer mix together with a sample-barcoded 5' primer, a second PCR was run for about 7 to 12 cycles. Any given sample supplied a minimum of 2.5 million CDR3-containing paired-end reads. Via MiXCR, TCRdb re-called the 5' RACE reads, giving one row per CDR3 protein. Of some 860,000 distinct CDR3 sequences in the sample, roughly 50% are singletons; the top ten hold around a quarter. The sample, approximately 11 milliliters of peripheral blood, was drawn from each donor. The V gene lost 0 bases and the J gene lost 5 bases, with 8 bases spanning the gap. Germline V gene lookup returns CDR1 LGHNA and CDR2 YNFKEQ. The CDR3 covers 14 residues.

The receptor's source is a man aged 40-50 years in good health. The J gene is TRBJ1-5, the V gene TRBV4-2, with no clear D. The sequenced sample consisted of blood. CDR3 in DNA: TGTGCCAGCAGCCAAGAAAACAGATATCAGCCCCAGCATTTT. It yields the protein CASSQENRYQPQHF.